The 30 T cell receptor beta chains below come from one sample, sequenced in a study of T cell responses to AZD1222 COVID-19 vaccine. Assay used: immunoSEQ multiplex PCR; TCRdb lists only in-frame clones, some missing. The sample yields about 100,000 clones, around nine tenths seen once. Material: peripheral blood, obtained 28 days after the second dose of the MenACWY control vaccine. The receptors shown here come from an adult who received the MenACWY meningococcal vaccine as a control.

The DNA for the CDR3 is TGTGCCAGCAGTGAAGGGGGGGGCCTTACTGAAGCTTTCTTT. Its protein is CASSEGGGLTEAFF. This chain joins TRBV6-4 and TRBJ1-1, with a possible D match to TRBD1 (6 bases). This CDR3 region has 14 residues. The germline V and J ends were trimmed by 3 bases and 5 bases, with 13 bases remaining between them. Germline lookup yields CDR1 MRHNA and CDR2 SNTAGT.

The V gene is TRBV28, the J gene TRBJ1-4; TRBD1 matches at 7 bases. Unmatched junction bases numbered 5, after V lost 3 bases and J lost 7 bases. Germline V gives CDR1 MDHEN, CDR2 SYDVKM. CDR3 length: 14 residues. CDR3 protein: CASSFGDRSEKLFF. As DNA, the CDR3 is TGTGCCAGCAGTTTTGGGGACAGAAGTGAAAAACTGTTTTTT.

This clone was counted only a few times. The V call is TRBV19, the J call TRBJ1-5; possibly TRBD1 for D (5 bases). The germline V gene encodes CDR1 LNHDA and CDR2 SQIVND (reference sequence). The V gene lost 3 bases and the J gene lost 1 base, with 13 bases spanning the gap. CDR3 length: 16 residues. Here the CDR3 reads CASSMGRAGSNQPQHF. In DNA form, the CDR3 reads TGTGCCAGTAGTATGGGCAGGGCCGGGAGCAATCAGCCCCAGCATTTT. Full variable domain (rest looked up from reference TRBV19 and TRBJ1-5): DGGITQSPKYLFRKEGQNVTLSCEQNLNHDAMYWYRQDPGQGLRLIYYSQIVNDFQKGDIAEGYSVSREKKESFPLTVTSAQKNPTAFYLCASSMGRAGSNQPQHFGDGTRLSIL.

CDR3 in DNA: TGTGCCAGCATTGACAGGGGATTACCCTACGAGCAGTACTTC. Protein: CASIDRGLPYEQYF. This chain links TRBV28 with TRBJ2-7, with 8 positions matching TRBD1. The CDR3 length is 14 residues. In germline, CDR1 is MDHEN, CDR2 SYDVKM. The trim removed 7 bases at V and 2 bases at J, leaving 7 bases unmatched.

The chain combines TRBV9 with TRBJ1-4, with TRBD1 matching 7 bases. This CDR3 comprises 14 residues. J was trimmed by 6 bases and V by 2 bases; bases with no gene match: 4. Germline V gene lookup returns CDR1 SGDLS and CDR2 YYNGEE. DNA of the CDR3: TGTGCCAGCAGCGTGGGACAGTACGATGAAAAACTGTTTTTT. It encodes CASSVGQYDEKLFF.

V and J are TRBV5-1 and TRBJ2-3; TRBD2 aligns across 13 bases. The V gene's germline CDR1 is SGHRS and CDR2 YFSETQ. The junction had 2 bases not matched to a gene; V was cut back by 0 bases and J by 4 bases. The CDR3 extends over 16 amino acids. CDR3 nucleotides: TGCGCCAGCAGCTTGGGGACTAGCGGGGGTGCAGATACGCAGTATTTT. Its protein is CASSLGTSGGADTQYF.

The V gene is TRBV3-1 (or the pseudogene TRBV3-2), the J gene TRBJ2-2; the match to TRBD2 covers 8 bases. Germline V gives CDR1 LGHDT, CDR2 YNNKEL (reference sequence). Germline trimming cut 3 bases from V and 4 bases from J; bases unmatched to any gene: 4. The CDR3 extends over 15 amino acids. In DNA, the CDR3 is TGTGCCAGCAGCCAGCGGGGGGCGGGCACCGGGGAGCTGTTTTTT. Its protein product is CASSQRGAGTGELFF.

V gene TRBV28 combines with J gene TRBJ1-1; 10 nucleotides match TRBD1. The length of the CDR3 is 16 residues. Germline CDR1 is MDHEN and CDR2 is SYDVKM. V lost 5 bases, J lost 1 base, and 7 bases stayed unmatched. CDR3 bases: TGTGCCAGCAGTCCCTCGACAGGGGGCGGGAACACTGAAGCTTTCTTT. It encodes CASSPSTGGGNTEAFF.

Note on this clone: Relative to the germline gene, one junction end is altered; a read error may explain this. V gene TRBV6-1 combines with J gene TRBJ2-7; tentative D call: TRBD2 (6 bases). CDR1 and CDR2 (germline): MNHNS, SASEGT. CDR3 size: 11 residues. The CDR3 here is CASSEPRDFSF. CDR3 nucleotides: TGTGCCAGCAGTGAACCCCGGGACTTTTCCTTC.

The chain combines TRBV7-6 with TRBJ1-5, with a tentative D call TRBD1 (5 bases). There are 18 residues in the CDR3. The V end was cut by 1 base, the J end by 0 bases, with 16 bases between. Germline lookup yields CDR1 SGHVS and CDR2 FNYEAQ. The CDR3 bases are TGTGCCAGCAGCTTAGAGGCGGCAGGGCCGTATAGCAATCAGCCCCAGCATTTT. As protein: CASSLEAAGPYSNQPQHF. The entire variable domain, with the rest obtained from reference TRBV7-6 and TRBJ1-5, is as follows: GAGVSQSPRYKVTKRGQDVALRCDPISGHVSLYWYRQALGQGPEFLTYFNYEAQQDKSGLPNDRFSAERPEGSISTLTIQRTEQRDSAMYRCASSLEAAGPYSNQPQHFGDGTRLSIL.

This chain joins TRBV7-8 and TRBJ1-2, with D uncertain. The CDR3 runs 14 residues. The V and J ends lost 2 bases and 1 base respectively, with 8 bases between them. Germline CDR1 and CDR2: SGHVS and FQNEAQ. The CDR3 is CASSLSGFNYGYTF. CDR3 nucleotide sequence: TGTGCCAGCAGCTTATCGGGGTTTAACTATGGCTACACCTTC.

The CDR3 region has the DNA TGCGCCAGCAGCCAGGGGGGGGACGCCTACAATGAGCAGTTCTTC. Amino acids: CASSQGGDAYNEQFF. The genes are TRBV4-1 and TRBJ2-1; 7 bases map to TRBD2. The CDR3 extends over 15 amino acids. V shed 3 bases, J shed 2 bases, and the junction held 4 bases outside the gene matches. Germline CDR1 MGHRA, CDR2 YSYEKL.

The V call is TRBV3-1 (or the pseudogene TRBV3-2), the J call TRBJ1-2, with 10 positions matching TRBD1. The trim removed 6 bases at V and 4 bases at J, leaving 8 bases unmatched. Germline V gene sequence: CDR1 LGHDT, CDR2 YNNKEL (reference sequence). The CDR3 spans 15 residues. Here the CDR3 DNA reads TGTGCCAGCAGTGAGACAGGGGGCGCAATCTATGGCTACACCTTC. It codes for CASSETGGAIYGYTF.

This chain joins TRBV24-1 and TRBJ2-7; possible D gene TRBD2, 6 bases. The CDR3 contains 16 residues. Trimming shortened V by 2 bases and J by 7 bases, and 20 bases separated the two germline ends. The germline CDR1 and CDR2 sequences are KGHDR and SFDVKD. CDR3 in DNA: TGTGCCACCAGTGATTCCGGCGGGACGGCCTTTGAGGAGCAGTACTTC. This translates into CATSDSGGTAFEEQYF.

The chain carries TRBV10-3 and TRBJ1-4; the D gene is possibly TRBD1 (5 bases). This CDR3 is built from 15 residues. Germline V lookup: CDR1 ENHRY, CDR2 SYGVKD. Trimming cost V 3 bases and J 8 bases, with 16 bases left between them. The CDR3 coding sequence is TGTGCCATCAGTGATTCTACGGGGCGGGGAGAAAAACTGTTTTTT. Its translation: CAISDSTGRGEKLFF.

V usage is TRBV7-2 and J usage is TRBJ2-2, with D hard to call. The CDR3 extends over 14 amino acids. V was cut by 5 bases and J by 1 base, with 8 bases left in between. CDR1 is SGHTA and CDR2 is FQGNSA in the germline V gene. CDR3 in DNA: TGTGCCAGCAGCCGTACTTTGAACACCGGGGAGCTGTTTTTT. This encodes CASSRTLNTGELFF.

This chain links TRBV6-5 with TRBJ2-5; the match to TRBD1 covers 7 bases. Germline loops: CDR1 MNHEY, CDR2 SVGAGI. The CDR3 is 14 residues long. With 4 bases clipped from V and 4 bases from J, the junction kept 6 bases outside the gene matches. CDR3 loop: CASSWRQGRETQYF. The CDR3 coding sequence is TGTGCCAGCAGTTGGAGACAGGGTCGAGAGACCCAGTACTTC.

CDR3: CASSLYRGEKLFF. The CDR3 DNA reads as TGTGCCAGCAGTTTATACAGGGGTGAAAAACTGTTTTTT. The chain is built from TRBV27 and TRBJ1-4, with TRBD1 matching over 7 bases. The CDR3 is 13 residues long. Germline V lookup: CDR1 MNHEY, CDR2 SMNVEV (reference sequence). V gave up 1 base and J gave up 7 bases; unmatched junction bases: 0.

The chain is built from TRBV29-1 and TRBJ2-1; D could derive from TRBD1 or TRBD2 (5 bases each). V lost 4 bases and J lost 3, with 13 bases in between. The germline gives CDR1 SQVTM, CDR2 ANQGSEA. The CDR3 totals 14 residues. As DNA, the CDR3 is TGCAGCGTTGGAGGGGCCTCCAACTACAATGAGCAGTTCTTC. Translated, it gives CSVGGASNYNEQFF.

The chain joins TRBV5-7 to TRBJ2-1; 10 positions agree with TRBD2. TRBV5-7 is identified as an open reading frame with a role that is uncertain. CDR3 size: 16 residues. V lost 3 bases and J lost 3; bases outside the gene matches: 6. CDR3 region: CASSSDSGGLYNEQFF. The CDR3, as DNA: TGTGCCAGCAGCTCCGATAGCGGGGGGCTCTACAATGAGCAGTTCTTC.

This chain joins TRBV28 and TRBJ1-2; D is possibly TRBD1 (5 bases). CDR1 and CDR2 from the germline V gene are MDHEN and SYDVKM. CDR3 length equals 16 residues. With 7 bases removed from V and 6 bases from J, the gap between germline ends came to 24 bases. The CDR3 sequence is CASTNRGRAPGHGYTF. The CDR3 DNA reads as TGTGCCAGCACCAACCGGGGCCGAGCACCCGGCCATGGCTACACCTTC.

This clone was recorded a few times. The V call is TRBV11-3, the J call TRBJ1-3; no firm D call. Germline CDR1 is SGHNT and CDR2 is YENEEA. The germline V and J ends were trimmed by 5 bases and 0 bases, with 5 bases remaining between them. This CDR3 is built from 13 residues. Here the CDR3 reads CASSENSGNTIYF. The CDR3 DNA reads TGTGCCAGCAGCGAAAACTCTGGAAACACCATATATTTT.

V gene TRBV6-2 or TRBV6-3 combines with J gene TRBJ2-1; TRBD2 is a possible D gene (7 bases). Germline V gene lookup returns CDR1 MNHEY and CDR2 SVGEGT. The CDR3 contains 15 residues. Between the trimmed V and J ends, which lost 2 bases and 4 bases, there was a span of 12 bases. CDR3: CASSYGGGPYNEQFF. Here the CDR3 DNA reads TGTGCCAGCAGTTACGGGGGGGGCCCTTACAATGAGCAGTTCTTC.

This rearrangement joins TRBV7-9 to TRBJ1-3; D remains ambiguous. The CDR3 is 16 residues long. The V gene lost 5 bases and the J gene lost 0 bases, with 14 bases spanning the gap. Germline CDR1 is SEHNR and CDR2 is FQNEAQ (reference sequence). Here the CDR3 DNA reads TGTGCCAGCAGCATCCCGGACTCCCGCTCTGGAAACACCATATATTTT. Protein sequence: CASSIPDSRSGNTIYF. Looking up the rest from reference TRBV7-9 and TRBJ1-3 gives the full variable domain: DTGVSQNPRHKITKRGQNVTFRCDPISEHNRLYWYRQTLGQGPEFLTYFQNEAQLEKSRLLSDRFSAERPKGSFSTLEIQRTEQGDSAMYLCASSIPDSRSGNTIYFGEGSWLTVV.

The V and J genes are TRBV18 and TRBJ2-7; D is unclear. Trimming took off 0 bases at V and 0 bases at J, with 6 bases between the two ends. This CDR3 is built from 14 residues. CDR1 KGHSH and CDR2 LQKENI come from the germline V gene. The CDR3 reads CASSPPETSYEQYF. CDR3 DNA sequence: TGTGCCAGCTCACCACCGGAGACCTCCTACGAGCAGTACTTC. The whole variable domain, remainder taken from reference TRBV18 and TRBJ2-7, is NAGVMQNPRHLVRRRGQEARLRCSPMKGHSHVYWYRQLPEEGLKFMVYLQKENIIDESGMPKERFSAEFPKEGPSILRIQQVVRGDSAAYFCASSPPETSYEQYFGPGTRLTVT.

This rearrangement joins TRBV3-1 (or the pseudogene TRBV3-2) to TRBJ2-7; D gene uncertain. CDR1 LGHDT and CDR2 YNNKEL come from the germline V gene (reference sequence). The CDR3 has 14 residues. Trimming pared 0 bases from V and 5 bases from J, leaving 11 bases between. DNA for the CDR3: TGTGCCAGCAGCCAAGAGATGCTTATCCACGAGCAGTACTTC. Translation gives CASSQEMLIHEQYF.

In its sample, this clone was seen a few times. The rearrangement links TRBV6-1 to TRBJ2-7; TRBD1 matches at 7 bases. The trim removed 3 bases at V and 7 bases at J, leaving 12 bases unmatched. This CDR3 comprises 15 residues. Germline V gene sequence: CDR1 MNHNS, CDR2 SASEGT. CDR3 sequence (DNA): TGTGCCAGCAGTGATCACAGGGGCCCCTCGAGTGAGCAGTACTTC. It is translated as CASSDHRGPSSEQYF.

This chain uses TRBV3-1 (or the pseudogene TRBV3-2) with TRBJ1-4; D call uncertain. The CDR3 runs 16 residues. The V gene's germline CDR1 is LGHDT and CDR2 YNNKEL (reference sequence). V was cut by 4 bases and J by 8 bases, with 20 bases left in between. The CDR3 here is CASSPNRLEYLEKLFF. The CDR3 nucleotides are TGTGCCAGCAGCCCCAACCGACTCGAGTATCTGGAAAAACTGTTTTTT.

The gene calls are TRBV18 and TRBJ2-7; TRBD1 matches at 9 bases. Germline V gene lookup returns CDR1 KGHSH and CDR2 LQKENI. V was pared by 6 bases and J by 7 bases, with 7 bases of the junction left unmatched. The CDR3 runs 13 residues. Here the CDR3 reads CASSGTGYEEQYF. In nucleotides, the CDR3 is TGTGCCAGCTCCGGGACAGGGTATGAGGAGCAGTACTTC.

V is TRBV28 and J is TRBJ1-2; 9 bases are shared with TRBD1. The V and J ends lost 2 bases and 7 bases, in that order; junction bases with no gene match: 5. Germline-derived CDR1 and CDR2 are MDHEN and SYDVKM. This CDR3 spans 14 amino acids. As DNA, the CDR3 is TGTGCCAGCAGTTTACAAACAGGGGGCGGTGGCTACACCTTC. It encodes CASSLQTGGGGYTF.